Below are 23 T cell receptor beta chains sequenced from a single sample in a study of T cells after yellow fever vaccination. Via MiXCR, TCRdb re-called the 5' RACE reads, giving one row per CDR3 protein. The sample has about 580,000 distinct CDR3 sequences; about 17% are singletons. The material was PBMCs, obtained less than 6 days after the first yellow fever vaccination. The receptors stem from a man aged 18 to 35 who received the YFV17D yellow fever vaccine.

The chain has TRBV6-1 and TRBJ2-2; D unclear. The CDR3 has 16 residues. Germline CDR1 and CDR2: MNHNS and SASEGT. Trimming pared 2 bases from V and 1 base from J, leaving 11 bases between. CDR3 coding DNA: TGTGCCAGCAGTGAAACAGCTTGGGGGAACACCGGGGAGCTGTTTTTT. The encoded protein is CASSETAWGNTGELFF.

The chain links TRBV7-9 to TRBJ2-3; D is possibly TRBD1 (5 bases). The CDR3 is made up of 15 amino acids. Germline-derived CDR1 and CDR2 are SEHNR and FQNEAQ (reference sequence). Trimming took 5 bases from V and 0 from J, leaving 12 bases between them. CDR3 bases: TGTGCCAGCAGCGGTCGACAGTTCAGCACAGATACGCAGTATTTT. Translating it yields CASSGRQFSTDTQYF.

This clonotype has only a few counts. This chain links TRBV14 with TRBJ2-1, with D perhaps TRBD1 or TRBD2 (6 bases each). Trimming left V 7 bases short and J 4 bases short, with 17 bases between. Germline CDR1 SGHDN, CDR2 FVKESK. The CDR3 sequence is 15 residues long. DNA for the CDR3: TGTGCCAGCAACCCTGCGAGGGGGGCTTACAATGAGCAGTTCTTC. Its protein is CASNPARGAYNEQFF.

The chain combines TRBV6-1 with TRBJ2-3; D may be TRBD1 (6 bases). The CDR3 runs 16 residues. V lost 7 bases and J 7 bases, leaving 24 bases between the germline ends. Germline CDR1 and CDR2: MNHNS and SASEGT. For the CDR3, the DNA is TGTGCCAGCAACCGACTCCGACCACAGGGACAAAATACGCAGTATTTT. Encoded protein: CASNRLRPQGQNTQYF.

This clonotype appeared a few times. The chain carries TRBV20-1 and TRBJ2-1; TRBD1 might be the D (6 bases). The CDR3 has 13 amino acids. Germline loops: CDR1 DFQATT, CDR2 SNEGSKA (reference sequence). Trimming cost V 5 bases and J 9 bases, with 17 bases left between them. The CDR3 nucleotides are TGCAGTGCTCGTACAGGGAATTCTGCTGAGCAGTTCTTC. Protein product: CSARTGNSAEQFF.

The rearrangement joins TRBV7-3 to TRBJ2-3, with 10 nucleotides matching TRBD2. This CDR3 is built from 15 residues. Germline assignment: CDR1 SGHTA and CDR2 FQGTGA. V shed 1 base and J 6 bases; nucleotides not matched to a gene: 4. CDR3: CASSLMSGGADTQYF. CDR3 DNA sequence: TGTGCCAGCAGCTTAATGAGCGGGGGGGCCGATACGCAGTATTTT.

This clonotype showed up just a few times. The CDR3 nucleotides are TGTGCCAGCAGTTACTCGTCCAGGGACAATGAGCAGTTCTTC. Translating it yields CASSYSSRDNEQFF. This chain connects TRBV6-5 to TRBJ2-1; D is possibly TRBD1 (5 bases). The germline gives CDR1 MNHEY, CDR2 SVGAGI. The CDR3 has 14 amino acids. V lost 0 bases and J 5 bases, leaving 8 bases between the germline ends.

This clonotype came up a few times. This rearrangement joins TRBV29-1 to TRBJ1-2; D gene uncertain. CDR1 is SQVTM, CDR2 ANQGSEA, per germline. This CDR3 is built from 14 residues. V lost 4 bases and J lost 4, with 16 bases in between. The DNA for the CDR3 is TGCAGCGTTGGACCAGGCGCCCCGGTCTATGGCTACACCTTC. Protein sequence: CSVGPGAPVYGYTF.

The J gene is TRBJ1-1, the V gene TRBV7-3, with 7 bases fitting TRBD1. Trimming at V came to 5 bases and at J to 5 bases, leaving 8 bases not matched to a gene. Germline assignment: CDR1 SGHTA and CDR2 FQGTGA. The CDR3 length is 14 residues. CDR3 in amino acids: CASSPGGGGTEAFF. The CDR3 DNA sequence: TGTGCCAGCAGCCCAGGGGGGGGTGGGACTGAAGCTTTCTTT. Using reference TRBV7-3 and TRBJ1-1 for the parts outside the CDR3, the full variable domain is GAGVSQTPSNKVTEKGKYVELRCDPISGHTALYWYRQSLGQGPEFLIYFQGTGAADDSGLPNDRFFAVRPEGSVSTLKIQRTERGDSAVYLCASSPGGGGTEAFFGQGTRLTVV.

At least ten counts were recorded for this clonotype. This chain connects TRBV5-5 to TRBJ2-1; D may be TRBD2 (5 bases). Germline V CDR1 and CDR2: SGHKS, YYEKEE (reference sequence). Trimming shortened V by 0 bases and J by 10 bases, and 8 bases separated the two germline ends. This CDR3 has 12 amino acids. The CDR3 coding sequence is TGTGCCAGCAGCTTGGCCTCGGGGGAGCAGTTCTTC. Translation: CASSLASGEQFF.

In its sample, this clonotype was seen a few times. The CDR3 region is CASSYLLAGGRTDTQYF. CDR3 nucleotide sequence: TGTGCCAGCAGTTACCTTCTAGCGGGGGGGAGGACAGATACGCAGTATTTT. V gene TRBV6-5 combines with J gene TRBJ2-3, with 12 positions matching TRBD2. The germline CDR1 and CDR2 sequences are MNHEY and SVGAGI. CDR3 length: 17 residues. J gave up 3 bases and V 2 bases, and 6 bases lay outside the gene matches.

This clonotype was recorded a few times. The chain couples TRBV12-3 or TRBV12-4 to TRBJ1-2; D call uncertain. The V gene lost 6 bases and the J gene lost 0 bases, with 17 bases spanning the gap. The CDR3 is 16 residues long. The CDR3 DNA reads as TGTGCCAGCAGCCCCATTTCGATGGCAGCTAACTATGGCTACACCTTC. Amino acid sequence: CASSPISMAANYGYTF.

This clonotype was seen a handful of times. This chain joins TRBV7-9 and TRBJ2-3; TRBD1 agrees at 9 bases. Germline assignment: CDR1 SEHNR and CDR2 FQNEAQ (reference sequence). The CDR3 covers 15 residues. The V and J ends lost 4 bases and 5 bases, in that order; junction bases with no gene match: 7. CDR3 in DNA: TGTGCCAGCAGCTCAGGACAGGGGCAGGGAGATACGCAGTATTTT. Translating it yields CASSSGQGQGDTQYF. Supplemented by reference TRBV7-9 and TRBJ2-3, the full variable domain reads DTGVSQNPRHKITKRGQNVTFRCDPISEHNRLYWYRQTLGQGPEFLTYFQNEAQLEKSRLLSDRFSAERPKGSFSTLEIQRTEQGDSAMYLCASSSGQGQGDTQYFGPGTRLTVL.

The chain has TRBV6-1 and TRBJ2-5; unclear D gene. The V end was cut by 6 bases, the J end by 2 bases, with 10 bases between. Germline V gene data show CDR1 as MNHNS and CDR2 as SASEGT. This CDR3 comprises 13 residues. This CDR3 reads CASRGSLQETQYF. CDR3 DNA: TGTGCCAGCAGGGGTTCGCTTCAAGAGACCCAGTACTTC.

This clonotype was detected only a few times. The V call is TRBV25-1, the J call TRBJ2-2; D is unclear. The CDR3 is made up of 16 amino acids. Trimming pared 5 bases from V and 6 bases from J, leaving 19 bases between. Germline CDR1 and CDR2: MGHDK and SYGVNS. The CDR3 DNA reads TGTGCCAGCAGTTCCCACTTTAGGGCGCATTCCGGGGAGCTGTTTTTT. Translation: CASSSHFRAHSGELFF. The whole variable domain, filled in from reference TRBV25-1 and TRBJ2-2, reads EADIYQTPRYLVIGTGKKITLECSQTMGHDKMYWYQQDPGMELHLIHYSYGVNSTEKGDLSSESTVSRIRTEHFPLTLESARPSHTSQYLCASSSHFRAHSGELFFGEGSRLTVL.

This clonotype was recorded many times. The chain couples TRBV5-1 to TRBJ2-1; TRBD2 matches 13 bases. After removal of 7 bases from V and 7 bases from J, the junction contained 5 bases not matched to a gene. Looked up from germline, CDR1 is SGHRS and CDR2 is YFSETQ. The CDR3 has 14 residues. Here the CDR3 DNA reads TGCGCCAGCGACCGGGGACTAGCGGGGAATGAGCAGTTCTTC. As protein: CASDRGLAGNEQFF.

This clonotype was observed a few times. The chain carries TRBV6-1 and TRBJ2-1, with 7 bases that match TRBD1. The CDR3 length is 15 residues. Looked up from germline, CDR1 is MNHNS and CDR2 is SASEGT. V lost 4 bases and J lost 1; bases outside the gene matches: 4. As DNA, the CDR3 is TGTGCCAGCAGTGTGACAGGGTATTCCTACAATGAGCAGTTCTTC. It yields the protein CASSVTGYSYNEQFF.

The CDR3 nucleotides read TGTGCCATCAGCCAGGGGGTGACAGATACGCAGTATTTT. This encodes CAISQGVTDTQYF. The V and J genes are TRBV10-3 and TRBJ2-3; 7 bases are shared with TRBD1. The CDR3 is made up of 13 amino acids. The germline V gene encodes CDR1 ENHRY and CDR2 SYGVKD. The V segment lost 6 bases and the J segment 3 bases; nucleotides outside the gene matches: 3.

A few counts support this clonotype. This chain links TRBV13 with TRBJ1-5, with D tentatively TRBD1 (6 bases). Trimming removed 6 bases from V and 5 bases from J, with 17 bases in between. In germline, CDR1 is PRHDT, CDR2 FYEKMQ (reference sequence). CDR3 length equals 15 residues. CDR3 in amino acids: CASRPGGGLYQPQHF. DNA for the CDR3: TGTGCCAGCAGGCCGGGGGGGGGGCTCTATCAGCCCCAGCATTTT.

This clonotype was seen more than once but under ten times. The CDR3 DNA sequence: TGTGCCAGCAGCCCCGCGGGAGTTGGGTCCTACGAGCAGTACGTC. Translated, it gives CASSPAGVGSYEQYV. J is TRBJ2-7 and V is TRBV6-2 or TRBV6-3; 7 bases align to TRBD2. Trimming removed 6 bases from V and 1 base from J; junction bases left unmatched: 9. Germline-derived CDR1 and CDR2 are MNHEY and SVGEGT. The length of the CDR3 is 15 residues.

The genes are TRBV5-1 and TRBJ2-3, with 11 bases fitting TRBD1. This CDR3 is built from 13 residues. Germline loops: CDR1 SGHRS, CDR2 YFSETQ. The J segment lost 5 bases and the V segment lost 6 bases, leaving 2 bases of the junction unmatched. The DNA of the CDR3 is TGCGCCAGCATGGGACAGGGGGTAGATACGCAGTATTTT. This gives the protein CASMGQGVDTQYF.

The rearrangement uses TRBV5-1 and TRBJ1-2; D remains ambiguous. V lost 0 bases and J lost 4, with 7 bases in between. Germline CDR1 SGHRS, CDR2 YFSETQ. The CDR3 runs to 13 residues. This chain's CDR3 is CASSLGEPYGYTF. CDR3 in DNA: TGCGCCAGCAGCTTGGGGGAGCCCTATGGCTACACCTTC.

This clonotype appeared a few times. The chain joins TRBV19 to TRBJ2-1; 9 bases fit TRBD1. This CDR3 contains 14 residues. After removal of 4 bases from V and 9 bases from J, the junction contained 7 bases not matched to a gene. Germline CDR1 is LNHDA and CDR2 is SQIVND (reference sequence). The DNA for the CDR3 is TGTGCCAGTAGTACCTATACAGGGGGCGGTGAGCAGTTCTTC. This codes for CASSTYTGGGEQFF.